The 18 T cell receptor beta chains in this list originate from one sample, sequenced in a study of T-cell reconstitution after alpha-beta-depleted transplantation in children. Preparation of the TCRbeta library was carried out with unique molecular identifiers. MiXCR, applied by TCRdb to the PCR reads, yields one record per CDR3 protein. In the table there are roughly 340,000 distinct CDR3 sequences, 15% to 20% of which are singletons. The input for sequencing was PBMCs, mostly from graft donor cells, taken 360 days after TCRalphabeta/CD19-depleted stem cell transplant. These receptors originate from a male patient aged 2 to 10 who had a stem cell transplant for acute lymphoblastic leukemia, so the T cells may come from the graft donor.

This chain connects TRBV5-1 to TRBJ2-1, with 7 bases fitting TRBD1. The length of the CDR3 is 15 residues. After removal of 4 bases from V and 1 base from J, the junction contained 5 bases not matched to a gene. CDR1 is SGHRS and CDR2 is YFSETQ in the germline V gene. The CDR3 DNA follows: TGCGCCAGCAGCGGGAACAGGGGATCCTACAATGAGCAGTTCTTC. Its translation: CASSGNRGSYNEQFF.

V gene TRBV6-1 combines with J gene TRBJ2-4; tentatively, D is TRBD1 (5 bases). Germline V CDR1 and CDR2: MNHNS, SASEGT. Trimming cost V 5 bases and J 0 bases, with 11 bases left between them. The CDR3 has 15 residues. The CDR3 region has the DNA TGTGCCAGCAGTAATCTCAGGGTAGCCAAAAACATTCAGTACTTC. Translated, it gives CASSNLRVAKNIQYF.

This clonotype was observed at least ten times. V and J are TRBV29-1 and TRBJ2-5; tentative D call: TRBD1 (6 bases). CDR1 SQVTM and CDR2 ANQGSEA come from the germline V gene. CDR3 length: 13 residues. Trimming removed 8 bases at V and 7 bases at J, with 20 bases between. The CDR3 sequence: CSHTIQGVGTQYF. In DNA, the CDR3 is TGCAGCCACACCATACAGGGCGTCGGGACCCAGTACTTC.

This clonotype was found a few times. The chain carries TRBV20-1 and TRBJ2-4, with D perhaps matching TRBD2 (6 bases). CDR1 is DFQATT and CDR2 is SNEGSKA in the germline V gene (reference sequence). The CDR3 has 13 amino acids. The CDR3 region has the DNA TGCAGCGCCCCGCGGGAAGCCAAAAACATTCAGTACTTC. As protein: CSAPREAKNIQYF.

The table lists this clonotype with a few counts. DNA for the CDR3: TGCAGCGCATGGGACCCGGTGGGATGGCAAGAGACCCAGTACTTC. This codes for CSAWDPVGWQETQYF. The V gene is TRBV29-1, the J gene TRBJ2-5; D possibly uses TRBD1 or TRBD2 (5 bases each). V lost 7 bases and J 2 bases, leaving 20 bases between the germline ends. CDR1 is SQVTM, CDR2 ANQGSEA, per germline. The CDR3 is made up of 15 amino acids. The variable domain in full, with the rest retrieved from reference TRBV29-1 and TRBJ2-5, is SAVISQKPSRDICQRGTSLTIQCQVDSQVTMMFWYRQQPGQSLTLIATANQGSEATYESGFVIDKFPISRPNLTFSTLTVSNMSPEDSSIYLCSAWDPVGWQETQYFGPGTRLLVL.

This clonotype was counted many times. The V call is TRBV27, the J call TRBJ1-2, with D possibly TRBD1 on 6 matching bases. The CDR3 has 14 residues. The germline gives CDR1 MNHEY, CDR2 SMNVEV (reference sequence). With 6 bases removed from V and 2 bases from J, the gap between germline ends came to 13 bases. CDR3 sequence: CASSRTAPNYGYTF. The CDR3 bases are TGTGCCAGCAGCCGGACAGCACCGAACTATGGCTACACCTTC.

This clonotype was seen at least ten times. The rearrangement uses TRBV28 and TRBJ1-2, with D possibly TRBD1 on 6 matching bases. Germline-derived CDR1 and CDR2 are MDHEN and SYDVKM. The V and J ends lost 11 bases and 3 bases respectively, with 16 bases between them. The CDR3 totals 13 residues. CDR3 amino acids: CASEGVTDYGYTF. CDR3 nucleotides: TGTGCCTCGGAGGGGGTCACGGACTATGGCTACACCTTC.

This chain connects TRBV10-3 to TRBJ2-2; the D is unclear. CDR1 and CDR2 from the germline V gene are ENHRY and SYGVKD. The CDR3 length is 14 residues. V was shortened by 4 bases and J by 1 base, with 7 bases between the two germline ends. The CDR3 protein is CAISAGLNTGELFF. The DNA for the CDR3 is TGTGCCATCAGTGCCGGCCTGAACACCGGGGAGCTGTTTTTT.

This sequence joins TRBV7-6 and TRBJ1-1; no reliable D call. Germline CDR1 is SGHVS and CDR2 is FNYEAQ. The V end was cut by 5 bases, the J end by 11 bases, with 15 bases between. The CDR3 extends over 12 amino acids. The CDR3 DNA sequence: TGTGCCAGCAGCCCAGGCCCCGACCGCGCTTTCTTT. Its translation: CASSPGPDRAFF.

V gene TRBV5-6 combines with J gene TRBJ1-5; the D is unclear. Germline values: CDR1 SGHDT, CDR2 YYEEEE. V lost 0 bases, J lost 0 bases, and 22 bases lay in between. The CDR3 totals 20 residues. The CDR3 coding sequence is TGTGCCAGCAGCTTGGGGGGTTACAGATGGGGATATCATAGCAATCAGCCCCAGCATTTT. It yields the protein CASSLGGYRWGYHSNQPQHF.

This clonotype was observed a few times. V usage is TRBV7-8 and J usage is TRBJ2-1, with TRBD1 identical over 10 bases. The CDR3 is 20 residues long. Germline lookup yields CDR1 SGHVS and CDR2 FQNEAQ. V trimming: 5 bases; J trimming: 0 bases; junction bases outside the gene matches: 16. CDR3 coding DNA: TGTGCCAGCAGCCACCCGGGGGACAGGGGTTTGGTGGGCTCCTACAATGAGCAGTTCTTC. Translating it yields CASSHPGDRGLVGSYNEQFF.

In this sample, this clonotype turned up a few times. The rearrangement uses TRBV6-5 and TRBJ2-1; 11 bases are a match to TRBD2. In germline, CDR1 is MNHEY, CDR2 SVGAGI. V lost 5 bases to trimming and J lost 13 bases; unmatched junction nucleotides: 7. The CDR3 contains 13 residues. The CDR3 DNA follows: TGTGCCAGCAGTCTACTAGCGGGAGCCTCTCAGTTCTTC. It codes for CASSLLAGASQFF.

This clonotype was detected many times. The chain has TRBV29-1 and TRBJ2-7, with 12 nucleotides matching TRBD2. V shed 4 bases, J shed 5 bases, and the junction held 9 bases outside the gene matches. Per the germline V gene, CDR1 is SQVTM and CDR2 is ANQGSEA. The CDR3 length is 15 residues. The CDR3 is CSVAPRLAGAHEQYF. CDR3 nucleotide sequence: TGCAGCGTTGCTCCAAGACTAGCGGGAGCCCACGAGCAGTACTTC.

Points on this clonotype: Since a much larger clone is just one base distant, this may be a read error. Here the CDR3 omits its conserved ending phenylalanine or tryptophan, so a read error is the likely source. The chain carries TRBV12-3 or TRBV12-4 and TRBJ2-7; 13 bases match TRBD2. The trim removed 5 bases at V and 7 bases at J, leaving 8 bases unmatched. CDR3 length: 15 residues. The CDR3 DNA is TGTGCCAGCAGTCCCGGACTAGCGGGAGTAGATGAGCAGTACTAC. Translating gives CASSPGLAGVDEQYY.

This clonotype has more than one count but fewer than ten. CDR3 region: CASSLWGTRDNEQFF. The CDR3 DNA reads as TGTGCCAGCAGCTTATGGGGGACTCGAGACAATGAGCAGTTCTTC. The chain recombines TRBV7-3 with TRBJ2-1; tentative D call: TRBD2 (6 bases). The germline CDR1 and CDR2 sequences are SGHTA and FQGTGA. Trimming shortened V by 2 bases and J by 5 bases, and 13 bases separated the two germline ends. The length of the CDR3 is 15 residues.

CDR3 amino acids: CSAKRATYNEQFF. Written as DNA, the CDR3 is TGCAGTGCCAAGAGGGCCACCTACAATGAGCAGTTCTTC. This sequence joins TRBV20-1 and TRBJ2-1, with a tentative D call TRBD2 (5 bases). The CDR3 runs to 13 residues. V lost 6 bases and J lost 2, with 11 bases in between. Germline V gene lookup returns CDR1 DFQATT and CDR2 SNEGSKA (reference sequence).

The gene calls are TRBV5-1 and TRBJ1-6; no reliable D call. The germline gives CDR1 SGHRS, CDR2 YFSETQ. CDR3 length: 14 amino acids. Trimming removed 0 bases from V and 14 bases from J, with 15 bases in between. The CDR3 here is CASSLGHYNSALHF. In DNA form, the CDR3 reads TGCGCCAGCAGCTTGGGGCACTATAATTCGGCCCTCCACTTT. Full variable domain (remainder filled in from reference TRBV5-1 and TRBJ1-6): KAGVTQTPRYLIKTRGQQVTLSCSPISGHRSVSWYQQTPGQGLQFLFEYFSETQRNKGNFPGRFSGRQFSNSRSEMNVSTLELGDSALYLCASSLGHYNSALHFGNGTRLTVT.

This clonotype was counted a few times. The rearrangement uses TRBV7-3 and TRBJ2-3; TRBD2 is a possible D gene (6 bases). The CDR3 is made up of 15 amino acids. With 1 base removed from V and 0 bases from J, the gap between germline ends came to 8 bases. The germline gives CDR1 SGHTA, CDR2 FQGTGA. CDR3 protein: CASSLIGGSTDTQYF. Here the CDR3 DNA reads TGTGCCAGCAGCTTAATCGGAGGGAGCACAGATACGCAGTATTTT.